Listed here is a single T cell receptor beta chain. The antigen is undetermined. V lost 1 base and J lost 8, with 15 bases in between. CDR3 length: 15 amino acids. Germline CDR1 reads LGHDT; CDR2 reads YNNKEL (reference sequence). This specimen belongs to a study of T cell repertoires in cytomegalovirus infection. TCRdb processed the reads anew with MiXCR; each CDR3 protein has one entry. The sample includes hundreds of thousands of distinct CDR3 sequences, under 45% of them seen just once. The chain has TRBV3-1 and TRBJ2-4; D call uncertain. This TCR came from a human donor in good health (CMV status not recorded). Some clones in this sample may be carry-over from other donors' samples. The specimen was cultured PBMCs, collected from culture after CMV antigen stimulation. The CDR3 sequence: CASSQGWSSWDIQYF. The CDR3 DNA reads as TGTGCCAGCAGCCAAGGGTGGTCTTCCTGGGACATTCAGTACTTC.